A selection of T cell receptor beta chains follows, all from one sample in a study of blood T cell repertoires in COVID-19. This table comes from immunoSEQ multiplex PCR, and its TCRdb copy is limited to in-frame clones, with some not included. Among fewer than 200,000 clones listed, just under 85% were seen once. The specimen sequenced was peripheral blood. Receptors were obtained from a middle-aged man who had recovered from COVID-19. Both conserved end residues are part of each CDR3. A D gene is named only where the DNA matches it firmly. Clone sizes are given selectively: once, few, many, or a class where the clone is expanded.

CDR3 | DNA | J | D | size | V
CASSLFLGAQETQYF | TGTGCCAGCAGCTTATTTCTGGGGGCACAAGAGACCCAGTACTTC | TRBJ2-5 | . | . | TRBV11-1
CASSQEKLIYTGELFF | TGTGCCAGCAGCCAAGAAAAGCTTATTTACACCGGGGAGCTGTTTTTT | TRBJ2-2 | . | . | TRBV3-1/TRBV3-2
CASSLDLTAYGYTF | TGTGCCAGCAGCTTAGATCTAACAGCCTATGGCTACACCTTC | TRBJ1-2 | . | few | TRBV11-3
CSVVWTSGRNDEQYF | TGCAGCGTTGTTTGGACTAGCGGGAGGAACGACGAGCAGTACTTC | TRBJ2-7 | TRBD2 | . | TRBV29-1
CASSSLTSADTQYF | TGTGCCAGCAGCTCTCTGACTAGTGCAGATACGCAGTATTTT | TRBJ2-3 | . | once | TRBV7-2
CASSLLAGDEQFF | TGTGCCAGCAGTTTGCTAGCCGGGGATGAGCAGTTCTTC | TRBJ2-1 | . | . | TRBV12-3/TRBV12-4
CASSYRGYTEAFF | TGTGCCAGCAGTTACCGAGGCTACACTGAAGCTTTCTTT | TRBJ1-1 | . | few | TRBV6-5
CASSLSPEQGNKLFF | TGTGCCAGCAGCTTGTCTCCGGAACAGGGGAATAAACTGTTTTTT | TRBJ1-4 | TRBD1 | once | TRBV5-6
CASSRGLAGGNEQFF | TGTGCCAGCAGCCGAGGGCTAGCGGGAGGCAATGAGCAGTTCTTC | TRBJ2-1 | TRBD2 | . | TRBV11-2
CASSLTRLAGGPGENEQFF | TGTGCCAGCAGCTTAACTCGGCTAGCGGGAGGGCCCGGGGAAAATGAGCAGTTCTTC | TRBJ2-1 | TRBD2 | . | TRBV7-8
CSVDTGGGTEAFF | TGCAGCGTCGACACAGGGGGCGGCACTGAAGCTTTCTTT | TRBJ1-1 | TRBD1 | . | TRBV29-1
CASSYDRDQPQHF | TGTGCCAGCAGTTACGATCGGGATCAGCCCCAGCATTTT | TRBJ1-5 | . | . | TRBV6-2/TRBV6-3
CASSRSGTGVESEQYF | TGTGCCAGCAGTCGATCCGGGACAGGGGTGGAGAGCGAGCAGTACTTC | TRBJ2-7 | TRBD1 | . | TRBV6-6
CASEGGFGNYGYTF | TGTGCCAGTGAAGGGGGTTTCGGGAACTATGGCTACACCTTC | TRBJ1-2 | . | . | TRBV2
CASSLVFGGGFSNTQYF | TGTGCCAGCAGCTTAGTCTTTGGGGGAGGGTTTTCAAATACGCAGTATTTT | TRBJ2-3 | TRBD2 | . | TRBV7-9
CASSLVAGEGQFF | TGTGCTAGCAGCTTAGTAGCTGGTGAGGGGCAGTTCTTC | TRBJ2-1 | . | few | TRBV7-7
CATSEAGSGANVLTF | TGTGCCACCAGTGAGGCGGGGTCTGGGGCCAACGTCCTGACTTTC | TRBJ2-6 | . | . | TRBV24-1
CASSFSGTGGLEQYF | TGTGCCAGCAGCTTTTCCGGGACAGGGGGTCTCGAGCAGTACTTC | TRBJ2-7 | TRBD1 | . | TRBV7-2